This T cell receptor (beta chain) is from a study of PD-L1 blockade in urothelial cancer. Across the study: Between 0 and 3 prior chemotherapy regimens had been given to patients. Researchers looked at the blood 3 weeks (second dose) and 6 weeks after treatment began. There were a median of roughly 140,000 T cells in blood samples.

As for time point: pretreatment peripheral blood. General study findings and limits: It was durable-benefit patients whose tumor-associated blood clones expanded more at 3 weeks.

The CDR3 has 15 residues. CDR1 is MNHEY and CDR2 is SVGAGI in the germline V gene. The ends lost 0 bases at V and 6 bases at J; junction bases unmatched: 5. TCRdb's table, derived via immunoSEQ multiplex PCR, lists solely in-frame clones and lacks some. The table has tens of thousands of clones, about 88% seen once. On this clone itself: Its antigen is unidentified.

The rearrangement uses TRBV6-5 and TRBJ2-5; the match to TRBD1 covers 9 bases. The sample here was PBMCs, taken around atezolizumab (anti-PD-L1) treatment. This receptor was obtained from a donor at least 40 years old with urothelial cancer. The CDR3 nucleotides read TGTGCCAGCAGTTACTCCCCACAGGGGGCCCAGACCCAGTACTTC. Encoded protein: CASSYSPQGAQTQYF.